The clone carrying this T cell receptor beta chain was recorded many times. The entry originates in a study of T cells in Graves' hyperthyroidism and ophthalmopathy. Amplification targeted TCR beta CDR3 regions from RNA transcripts. TCR CDR3 underwent first-round RT-PCR with the HTBI primer set. MiXCR was run by TCRdb on the multiplex PCR reads, yielding one entry per CDR3 protein. Of 550,000 to 650,000 distinct CDR3 sequences listed, around 13% are singletons. V lost 8 bases and J 4 bases, leaving 23 bases between the germline ends. Per the germline V gene, CDR1 is MNHEY and CDR2 is SMNVEV (reference sequence). This CDR3 comprises 16 residues.

The sequence came from a middle-aged woman with Graves' hyperthyroidism. The sequenced material came from blood. The chain joins TRBV27 to TRBJ1-1; no firm D call. The CDR3 sequence: CASGLLAGPPGTEAFF. The CDR3 DNA reads as TGTGCCAGCGGACTACTGGCGGGCCCCCCCGGCACTGAAGCTTTCTTT.